A single sample is the source of the 17 T cell receptor beta chains below, sequenced in a study of cytomegalovirus exposure and HLA in healthy donors. TCRdb keeps only in-frame clones here, not all; method: immunoSEQ multiplex PCR. The sample includes approximately 180,000 clones, approximately 89% of them seen just once. The sample comprised PBMCs. These receptors came from a man aged 18 to 29 in good health and CMV-seropositive.

The chain employs TRBV19 and TRBJ2-7, with TRBD2 identical over 11 bases. CDR3 length: 16 amino acids. Losses at the gene ends were 4 bases for V and 1 base for J; bases not matched to a gene: 6. Germline CDR1 is LNHDA and CDR2 is SQIVND (reference sequence). The CDR3 coding sequence is TGTGCCAGTAGTACCGCGGGACTAGCGGTTTCCTACGAGCAGTACTTC. Translated, it gives CASSTAGLAVSYEQYF.

The CDR3 sequence is CASSFQGVGEKLFF. CDR3 nucleotides: TGTGCCAGCAGCTTCCAGGGTGTAGGCGAAAAACTGTTTTTT. This rearrangement joins TRBV7-2 to TRBJ1-4; D is possibly TRBD1 (5 bases). The CDR3 has 14 residues. Trimming stripped 3 bases from V and 8 bases from J, with 13 bases between. Germline V gene lookup returns CDR1 SGHTA and CDR2 FQGNSA.

Turning to this clone: Sequence at one end of the junction differs from germline and may be a read error. The chain carries TRBV7-7 and TRBJ2-2, with D unresolved. The CDR3 is 14 residues long. The germline V gene encodes CDR1 SSHAT and CDR2 FNYEAQ (reference sequence). The DNA of the CDR3 is TGTGCTAGCAGCCCACAGCTGAACACCGGGGAGCTGTTTTTT. Protein: CASSPQLNTGELFF.

The rearrangement uses TRBV6-1 and TRBJ2-7, with no clear D. This CDR3 has 13 amino acids. Trimming left V 2 bases short and J 2 bases short, with 7 bases between. Germline CDR1 and CDR2: MNHNS and SASEGT. Here the CDR3 DNA reads TGTGCCAGCAGTGAATTCAGGACCTACGAGCAGTACTTC. Amino acids: CASSEFRTYEQYF.

The V gene is TRBV9, the J gene TRBJ2-2; the match to TRBD1 covers 9 bases. V dropped 3 bases and J dropped 11; count of bases not matched to a gene: 20. This CDR3 comprises 18 residues. Germline CDR1 is SGDLS and CDR2 is YYNGEE. The CDR3 DNA reads as TGTGCCAGCAGCGCTCTCTCGGGACAGGGAGGAACCGGTGGAGAGCTGTTTTTT. Translated: CASSALSGQGGTGGELFF.

V and J are TRBV4-2 and TRBJ2-7; D gene uncertain. The germline CDR1 and CDR2 sequences are LGHNA and YNFKEQ. V was shortened by 0 bases and J by 5 bases, with 14 bases between the two germline ends. The CDR3 length is 15 residues. The CDR3 sequence is CASSQEPFLRHEQYF. CDR3 DNA: TGTGCCAGCAGCCAAGAGCCGTTCTTGAGGCACGAGCAGTACTTC.

This chain connects TRBV19 to TRBJ1-6; 12 bases fit TRBD1. The length of the CDR3 is 23 residues. Germline CDR1 and CDR2: LNHDA and SQIVND (reference sequence). V gave up 4 bases and J gave up 0 bases; unmatched junction bases: 19. CDR3 amino acids: CASSKDRDRGLLIPSSYNSPLHF. CDR3 nucleotides: TGTGCCAGTAGTAAGGACCGGGACAGGGGGCTGTTAATCCCGAGCTCCTATAATTCACCCCTCCACTTT.

V gene TRBV7-8 combines with J gene TRBJ2-1, with 8 bases identical to TRBD1. CDR3 length equals 15 residues. V shed 4 bases, J shed 2 bases, and the junction held 4 bases outside the gene matches. Germline CDR1 is SGHVS and CDR2 is FQNEAQ. The CDR3 sequence: CASSSGQATYNEQFF. DNA of the CDR3: TGTGCCAGCAGCTCGGGACAGGCCACCTACAATGAGCAGTTCTTC.

This clone counts as medium-sized (0.01 to 0.1%). The CDR3 region has the DNA TGTGCCAGCAGTGACTCGCGGGACACCGGGGAGCTGTTTTTT. Its protein is CASSDSRDTGELFF. The chain uses TRBV6-4 and TRBJ2-2; weak D call: TRBD2 (5 bases). Trimming left V 0 bases short and J 3 bases short, with 5 bases between. The CDR3 spans 14 residues. Germline V gives CDR1 MRHNA, CDR2 SNTAGT.

This clone was observed a single time. The chain is built from TRBV4-2 and TRBJ2-2; TRBD1 matches 9 bases. CDR1 is LGHNA and CDR2 is YNFKEQ in the germline V gene. CDR3 length equals 17 residues. Trimming removed 2 bases from V and 5 bases from J; junction bases left unmatched: 9. CDR3 in amino acids: CASSQPTQGARTGELFF. The CDR3 DNA follows: TGTGCCAGCAGCCAACCCACACAGGGGGCACGGACCGGGGAGCTGTTTTTT.

The rearrangement joins TRBV29-1 to TRBJ2-1; no firm D call. This CDR3 spans 13 amino acids. CDR1 and CDR2 (germline): SQVTM, ANQGSEA. Trimming pared 3 bases from V and 0 bases from J, leaving 6 bases between. The CDR3 DNA reads TGCAGCGTTGATACAGTCTCCTACAATGAGCAGTTCTTC. It specifies CSVDTVSYNEQFF.

The J gene is TRBJ2-3, the V gene TRBV7-9, with 8 bases that match TRBD2. Germline CDR1 and CDR2: SEHNR and FQNEAQ (reference sequence). After removal of 11 bases from V and 2 bases from J, the junction contained 9 bases not matched to a gene. The CDR3 is 14 amino acids. In DNA form, the CDR3 reads TGTGCCGCGACCTTAGCGGGAAACACAGATACGCAGTATTTT. This gives the protein CAATLAGNTDTQYF.

This CDR3 reads CASSSHFQETQYF. DNA for the CDR3: TGTGCCAGCAGTTCCCATTTCCAAGAGACCCAGTACTTC. This chain links TRBV27 with TRBJ2-5, with no clear D. The CDR3 spans 13 residues. V dropped 4 bases and J dropped 1 base, with 7 bases sitting between them. Germline CDR1 reads MNHEY; CDR2 reads SMNVEV (reference sequence).

The CDR3 is CASSPRGAGGGETQYF. CDR3 DNA: TGTGCCAGCAGCCCCAGGGGAGCGGGGGGCGGAGAGACCCAGTACTTC. The V call is TRBV11-2, the J call TRBJ2-5, with 9 positions matching TRBD2. Germline-derived CDR1 and CDR2 are SGHAT and FQNNGV. The V gene end was trimmed by 5 bases and the J gene end by 4 bases; junction bases not matched to a gene: 11. CDR3 length equals 16 residues.

This clone appeared once. The chain recombines TRBV2 with TRBJ1-4; D is unclear. Germline V gene lookup returns CDR1 SNHLY and CDR2 FYNNEI. Trimming took off 3 bases at V and 1 base at J, with 9 bases between the two ends. The CDR3 sequence is 15 residues long. In DNA form, the CDR3 reads TGTGCCAGCAGTGACGGCGGGCTAACTAATGAAAAACTGTTTTTT. It translates to CASSDGGLTNEKLFF.

The V call is TRBV7-9, the J call TRBJ2-3; D is possibly TRBD2 (5 bases). The CDR3 covers 13 residues. V was shortened by 7 bases and J by 3 bases, with 11 bases between the two germline ends. Germline V gives CDR1 SEHNR, CDR2 FQNEAQ (reference sequence). CDR3 in DNA: TGTGCCAGCACCCCGGGGAGAACAGATACGCAGTATTTT. This translates into CASTPGRTDTQYF.

The chain is built from TRBV29-1 and TRBJ2-2, with 12 bases that match TRBD2. There are 15 residues in the CDR3. J was trimmed by 7 bases and V by 3 bases; bases with no gene match: 6. The germline CDR1 and CDR2 sequences are SQVTM and ANQGSEA. CDR3 loop: CSVETSGSSVGELFF. The DNA for the CDR3 is TGCAGCGTTGAGACTAGCGGGAGTAGTGTCGGGGAGCTGTTTTTT.